The clone carrying this TCR beta chain was detected a few times. Its antigen is currently unknown. The data belong to a study of beta chain features in type 1 diabetes. Study findings and constraints: Whether TCRB rearrangement is influenced by HLA type went unresolved here.

As every portion of the isolated RNA was reverse transcribed, the sequencing read expressed TCRB transcripts. Some clones are missing from TCRdb's copy, which holds only in-frame ones; the method was immunoSEQ multiplex PCR. The sample includes 240,000 or so clones, approximately 70% of them seen just once. CD45RO/CCR7/CD25/CD127/CD95/CD27 separated CD4+ naive, central memory, regulatory and stem cell-like memory cells by sorting. Trimming pared 1 base from V and 0 bases from J, leaving 16 bases between. The CDR3 totals 17 residues. Germline CDR1 GTSNPN, CDR2 SVGIG (reference sequence). This sequence joins TRBV30 and TRBJ2-1; TRBD2 is a possible D gene (6 bases). The clonotype originates from a man between 25 and 39 years old in good health. The sequenced sample consisted of naive CD4+ T cells from blood. CDR3 loop: CAWSAYRDFASYNEQFF. The DNA for the CDR3 is TGTGCCTGGAGTGCATACCGGGACTTTGCCTCCTACAATGAGCAGTTCTTC.